The T cell receptor beta chain under discussion was sequenced for a study of human T cells and chemical hapten exposure. Regarding time point: patch test 2, 6 weeks after DPC sensitization. The treatment denotes: therapeutic diphenylcyclopropenone sensitization with weekly scalp DPC. This clonotype showed up many times. J was trimmed by 5 bases and V by 3 bases; bases with no gene match: 3. CDR1 and CDR2 from the germline V gene are KGHSH and LQKENI. CDR3 length: 15 residues. Library construction involved attaching unique molecular identifiers to individual cDNA molecules, which allowed quantitative, reproducible TCR counting. TCRdb reanalysed the RACE reads using MiXCR and keeps one entry per CDR3 protein. The sample has a few hundred thousand distinct CDR3 sequences; about 6% are singletons.

This rearrangement joins TRBV18 to TRBJ1-4; 10 bases match TRBD1. This receptor was taken from a young woman with alopecia areata. Some clones in this sample may be carry-over from other donors' samples. The sequences come from whole blood, collected in connection with sensitization to the hapten diphenylcyclopropenone (DPC). Here the CDR3 DNA reads TGTGCCAGCTCACCTAGGACAGGGGGAAATGAAAAACTGTTTTTT. This encodes CASSPRTGGNEKLFF.